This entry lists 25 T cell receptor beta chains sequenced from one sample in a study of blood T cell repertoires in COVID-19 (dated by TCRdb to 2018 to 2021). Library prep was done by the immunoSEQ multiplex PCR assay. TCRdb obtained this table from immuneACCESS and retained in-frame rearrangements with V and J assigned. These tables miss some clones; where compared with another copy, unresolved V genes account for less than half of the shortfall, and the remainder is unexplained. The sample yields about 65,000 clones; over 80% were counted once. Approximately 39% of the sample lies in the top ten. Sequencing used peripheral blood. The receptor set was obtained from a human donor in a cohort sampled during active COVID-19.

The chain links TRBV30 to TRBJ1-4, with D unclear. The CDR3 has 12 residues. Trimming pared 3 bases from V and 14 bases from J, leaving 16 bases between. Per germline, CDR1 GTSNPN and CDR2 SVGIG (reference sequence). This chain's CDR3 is CAWSPDGVVLFF. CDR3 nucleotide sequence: TGTGCCTGGAGCCCTGACGGGGTAGTTCTGTTTTTT.

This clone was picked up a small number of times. CDR3 nucleotides: TGTGCCAGCTCAACCAACGCAGGGGGTACTCTTGAGGGCTACACCTTC. Protein sequence: CASSTNAGGTLEGYTF. The chain links TRBV18 to TRBJ1-2; 7 bases map to TRBD1. Unmatched junction bases numbered 17, after V lost 5 bases and J lost 8 bases. This CDR3 has 16 residues. From germline, CDR1 is KGHSH and CDR2 LQKENI.

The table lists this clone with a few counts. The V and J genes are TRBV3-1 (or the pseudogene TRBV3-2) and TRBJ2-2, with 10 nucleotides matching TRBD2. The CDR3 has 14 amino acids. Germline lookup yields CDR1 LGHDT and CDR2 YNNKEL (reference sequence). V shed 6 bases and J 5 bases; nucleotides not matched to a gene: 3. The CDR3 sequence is CASRPSGGTGELFF. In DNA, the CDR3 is TGTGCCAGCAGGCCTAGCGGGGGAACCGGGGAGCTGTTTTTT.

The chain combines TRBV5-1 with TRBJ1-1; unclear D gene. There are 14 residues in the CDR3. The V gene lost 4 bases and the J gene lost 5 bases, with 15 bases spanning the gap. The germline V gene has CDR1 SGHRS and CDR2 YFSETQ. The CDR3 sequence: CASSPYDGGTEAFF. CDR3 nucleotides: TGCGCCAGCAGCCCATACGACGGAGGGACTGAAGCTTTCTTT.

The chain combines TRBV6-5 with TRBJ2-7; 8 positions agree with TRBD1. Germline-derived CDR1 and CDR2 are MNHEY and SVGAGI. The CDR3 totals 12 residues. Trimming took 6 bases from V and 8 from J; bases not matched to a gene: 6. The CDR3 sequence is CASRLSGGQQYF. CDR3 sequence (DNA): TGTGCCAGCAGGCTCTCAGGGGGCCAGCAGTACTTC.

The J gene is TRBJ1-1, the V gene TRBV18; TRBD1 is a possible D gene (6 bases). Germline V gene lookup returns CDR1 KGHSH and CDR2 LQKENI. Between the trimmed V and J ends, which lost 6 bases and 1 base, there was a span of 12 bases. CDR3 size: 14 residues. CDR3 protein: CASSNRVSNTEAFF. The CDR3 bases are TGTGCCAGCTCGAACAGGGTATCGAACACTGAAGCTTTCTTT.

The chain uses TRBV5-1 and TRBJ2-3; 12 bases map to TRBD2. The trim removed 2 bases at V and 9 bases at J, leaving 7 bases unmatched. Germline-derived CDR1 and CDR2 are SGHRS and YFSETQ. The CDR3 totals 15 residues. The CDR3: CASSLSSGGAKTQYF. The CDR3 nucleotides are TGCGCCAGCAGCTTATCTAGCGGGGGGGCCAAGACGCAGTATTTT.

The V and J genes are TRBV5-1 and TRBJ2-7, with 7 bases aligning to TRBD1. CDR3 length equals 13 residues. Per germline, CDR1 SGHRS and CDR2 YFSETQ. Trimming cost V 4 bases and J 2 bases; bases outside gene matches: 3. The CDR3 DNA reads TGCGCCAGCAGCAAGGGGGCTACCTACGAGCAGTACTTC. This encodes CASSKGATYEQYF.

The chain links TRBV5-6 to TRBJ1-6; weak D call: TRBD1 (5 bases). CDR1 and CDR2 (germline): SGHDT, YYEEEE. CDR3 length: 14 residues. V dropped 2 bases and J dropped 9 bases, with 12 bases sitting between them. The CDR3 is CASSLQGVVSPLHF. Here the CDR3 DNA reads TGTGCCAGCAGCTTACAAGGGGTTGTTTCACCCCTCCACTTT.

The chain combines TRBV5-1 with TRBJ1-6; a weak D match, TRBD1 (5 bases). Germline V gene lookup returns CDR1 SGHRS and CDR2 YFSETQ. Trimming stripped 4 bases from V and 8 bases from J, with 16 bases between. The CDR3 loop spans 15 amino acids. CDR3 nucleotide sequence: TGCGCCAGCAGCCGGGCCGGGGGTAGGGATTCACCCCTCCACTTT. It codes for CASSRAGGRDSPLHF.

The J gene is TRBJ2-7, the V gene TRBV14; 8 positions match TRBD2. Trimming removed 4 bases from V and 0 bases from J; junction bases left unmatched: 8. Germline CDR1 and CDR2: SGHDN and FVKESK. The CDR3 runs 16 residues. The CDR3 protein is CASSPLAGPSSYEQYF. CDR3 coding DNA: TGTGCCAGCAGCCCATTAGCGGGGCCGAGCTCCTACGAGCAGTACTTC.

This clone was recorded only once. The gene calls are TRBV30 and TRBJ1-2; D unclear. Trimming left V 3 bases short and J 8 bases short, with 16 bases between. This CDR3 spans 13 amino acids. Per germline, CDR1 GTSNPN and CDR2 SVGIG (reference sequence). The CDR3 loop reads CAWSTVYTGGYTF. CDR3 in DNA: TGTGCCTGGAGCACTGTGTATACCGGGGGCTACACCTTC.

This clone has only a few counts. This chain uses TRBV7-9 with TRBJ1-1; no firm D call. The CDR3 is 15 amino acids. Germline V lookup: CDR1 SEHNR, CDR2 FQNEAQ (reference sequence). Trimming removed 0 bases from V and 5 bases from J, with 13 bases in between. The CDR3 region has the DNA TGTGCCAGCAGCTTAGCCGCCGGAGGGTCGACTGAAGCTTTCTTT. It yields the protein CASSLAAGGSTEAFF. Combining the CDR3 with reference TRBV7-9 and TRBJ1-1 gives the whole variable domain DTGVSQNPRHKITKRGQNVTFRCDPISEHNRLYWYRQTLGQGPEFLTYFQNEAQLEKSRLLSDRFSAERPKGSFSTLEIQRTEQGDSAMYLCASSLAAGGSTEAFFGQGTRLTVV.

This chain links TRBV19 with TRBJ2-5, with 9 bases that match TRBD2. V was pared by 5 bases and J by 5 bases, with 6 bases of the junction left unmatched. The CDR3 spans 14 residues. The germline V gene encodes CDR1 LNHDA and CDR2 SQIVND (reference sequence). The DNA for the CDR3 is TGTGCCAGTAGTCCGACTAGCGGAGGGGAGACCCAGTACTTC. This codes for CASSPTSGGETQYF.

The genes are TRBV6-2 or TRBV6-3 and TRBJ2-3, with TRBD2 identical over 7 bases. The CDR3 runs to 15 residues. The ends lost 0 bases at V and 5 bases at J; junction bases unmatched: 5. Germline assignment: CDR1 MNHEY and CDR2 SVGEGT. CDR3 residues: CASSYSRGELDTQYF. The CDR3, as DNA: TGTGCCAGCAGTTACTCACGGGGGGAACTAGATACGCAGTATTTT.

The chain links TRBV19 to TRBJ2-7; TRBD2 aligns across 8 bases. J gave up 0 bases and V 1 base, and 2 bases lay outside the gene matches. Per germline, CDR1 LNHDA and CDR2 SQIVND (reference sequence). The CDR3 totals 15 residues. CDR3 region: CASSIGRGASYEQYF. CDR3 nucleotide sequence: TGTGCCAGTAGTATAGGGCGGGGGGCCTCCTACGAGCAGTACTTC.

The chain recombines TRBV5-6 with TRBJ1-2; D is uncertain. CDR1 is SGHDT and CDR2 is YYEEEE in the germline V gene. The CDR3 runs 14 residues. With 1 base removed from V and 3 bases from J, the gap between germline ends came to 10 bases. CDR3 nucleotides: TGTGCCAGCAGCTTGCAGGAGGGCTACTATGGCTACACCTTC. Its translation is CASSLQEGYYGYTF. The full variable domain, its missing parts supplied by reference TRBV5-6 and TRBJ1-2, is DAGVTQSPTHLIKTRGQQVTLRCSPKSGHDTVSWYQQALGQGPQFIFQYYEEEERQRGNFPDRFSGHQFPNYSSELNVNALLLGDSALYLCASSLQEGYYGYTFGSGTRLTVV.

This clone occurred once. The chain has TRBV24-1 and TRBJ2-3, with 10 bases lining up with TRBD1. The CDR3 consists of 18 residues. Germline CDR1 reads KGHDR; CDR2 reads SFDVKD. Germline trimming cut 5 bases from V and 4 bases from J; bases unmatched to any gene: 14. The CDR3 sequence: CATSVTLGTGVNPDTQYF. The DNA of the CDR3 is TGTGCCACCAGTGTTACACTCGGGACAGGGGTTAATCCAGATACGCAGTATTTT.

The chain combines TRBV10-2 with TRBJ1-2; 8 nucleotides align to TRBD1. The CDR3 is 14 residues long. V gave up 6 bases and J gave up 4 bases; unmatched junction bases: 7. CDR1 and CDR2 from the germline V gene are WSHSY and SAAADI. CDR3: CASSLQGGSYGYTF. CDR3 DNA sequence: TGCGCCAGCAGCCTACAGGGGGGAAGCTATGGCTACACCTTC.

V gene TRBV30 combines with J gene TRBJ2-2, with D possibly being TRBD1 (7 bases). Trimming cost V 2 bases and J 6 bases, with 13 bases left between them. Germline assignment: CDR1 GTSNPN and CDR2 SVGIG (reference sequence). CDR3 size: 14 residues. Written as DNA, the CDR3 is TGTGCCTGGAGTATCCAGGGGGGCGCCGGGGAGCTGTTTTTT. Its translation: CAWSIQGGAGELFF.

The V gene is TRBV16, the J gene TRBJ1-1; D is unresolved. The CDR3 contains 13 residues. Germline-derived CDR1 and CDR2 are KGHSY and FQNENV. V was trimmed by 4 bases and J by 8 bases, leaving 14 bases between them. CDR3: CASSRLRREEAFF. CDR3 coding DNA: TGTGCCAGCAGCCGCTTAAGACGGGAAGAAGCTTTCTTT.

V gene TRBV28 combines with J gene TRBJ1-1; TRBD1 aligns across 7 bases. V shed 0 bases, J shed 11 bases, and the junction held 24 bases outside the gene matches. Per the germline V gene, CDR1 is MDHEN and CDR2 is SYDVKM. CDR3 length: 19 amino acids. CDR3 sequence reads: CASSLWAVNSGRGLFGAFF. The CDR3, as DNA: TGTGCCAGCAGTTTATGGGCCGTGAATTCGGGCAGGGGGTTATTTGGCGCTTTCTTT.

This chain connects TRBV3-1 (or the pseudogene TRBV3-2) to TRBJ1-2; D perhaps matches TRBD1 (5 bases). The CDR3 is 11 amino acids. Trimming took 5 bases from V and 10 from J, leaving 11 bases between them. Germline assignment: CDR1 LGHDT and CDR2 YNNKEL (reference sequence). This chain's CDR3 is CASSTRDFYTF. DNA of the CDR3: TGTGCCAGCAGCACCAGGGACTTCTACACCTTC.

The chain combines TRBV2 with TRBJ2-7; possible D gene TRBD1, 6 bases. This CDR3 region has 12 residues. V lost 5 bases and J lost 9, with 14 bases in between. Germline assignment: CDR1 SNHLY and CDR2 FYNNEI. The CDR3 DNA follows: TGTGCCAGCAGTTCAGGGGCCGAGGTGCAGTACTTC. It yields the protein CASSSGAEVQYF.

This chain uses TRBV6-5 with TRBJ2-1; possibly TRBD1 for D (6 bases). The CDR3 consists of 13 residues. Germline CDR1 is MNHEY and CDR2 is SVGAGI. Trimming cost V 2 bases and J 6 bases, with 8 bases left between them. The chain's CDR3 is CASSYGQSNEQFF. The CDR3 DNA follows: TGTGCCAGCAGTTACGGACAGAGCAATGAGCAGTTCTTC.